The T cell receptor beta chain described here comes from a study of control samples from healthy donors and cancer patients. J was trimmed by 7 bases and V by 1 base; bases with no gene match: 7. The V gene's germline CDR1 is SEHNR and CDR2 FQNEAQ (reference sequence). The CDR3 has 16 amino acids. Assay used: immunoSEQ multiplex PCR; TCRdb lists only in-frame clones, some missing. The data contain 70,000 to 85,000 clones, around 83% of them singletons. This clone was recorded once. The chain has TRBV7-9 and TRBJ1-3; 10 bases align to TRBD1. Sequenced input: PBMCs. The TCR was taken from a man aged 60 to 75 with head and neck cancer. CDR3 in DNA: TGTGCCAGCAGCTTAGGCCGGGACAGGGGTGCGAACACCATATATTTT. Residues: CASSLGRDRGANTIYF.